The 18 T cell receptor beta chains given below trace back to one sample, sequenced in a study of Ad26.COV2.S vaccination and SARS-CoV-2 variants. Treatment of the sample: roughly 18 received Ad26.COV2.S at low or high dose, single or two shots; roughly 5 received placebo; per-sample allocation not given. Day 63 after the first vaccine or placebo injection was the time point for sampling. The method was immunoSEQ multiplex PCR; TCRdb's version includes in-frame clones alone and lacks a portion of them. The data show about 410,000 clones, 89% seen once. The input for sequencing was peripheral blood, taken in a trial of Ad26.COV2.S vaccine versus placebo. The receptor set was obtained from a person between 18 and 65 years old who received the Ad26.COV2.S COVID-19 vaccine or a placebo.

The chain combines TRBV7-9 with TRBJ1-2; D is undetermined. The germline V and J ends were trimmed by 1 base and 10 bases, with 7 bases remaining between them. CDR1 and CDR2 (germline): SEHNR, FQNEAQ (reference sequence). This CDR3 contains 11 residues. The CDR3 here is CASSLELDYTF. The CDR3 DNA reads as TGTGCCAGCAGCTTAGAATTAGACTACACCTTC.

The J gene is TRBJ1-2, the V gene TRBV25-1, with D hard to call. The CDR3 contains 15 residues. CDR1 is MGHDK, CDR2 SYGVNS, per germline. With 0 bases removed from V and 7 bases from J, the gap between germline ends came to 15 bases. CDR3 amino acids: CASSEYNAPSGGYTF. The CDR3 bases are TGTGCCAGCAGTGAATATAATGCGCCCTCAGGTGGCTACACCTTC.

This clone was detected once. This sequence joins TRBV19 and TRBJ2-2; 11 bases are a match to TRBD1. Per germline, CDR1 LNHDA and CDR2 SQIVND (reference sequence). The CDR3 contains 16 residues. J gave up 5 bases and V 3 bases, and 5 bases lay outside the gene matches. The CDR3 DNA reads TGTGCCAGTAGTATTCGGGGGACAGGGGGGACCGGGGAGCTGTTTTTT. Protein sequence: CASSIRGTGGTGELFF.

The J gene is TRBJ1-6, the V gene TRBV6-2 or TRBV6-3; D remains ambiguous. This CDR3 spans 12 amino acids. V dropped 2 bases and J dropped 7 bases, with 3 bases sitting between them. Germline loops: CDR1 MNHEY, CDR2 SVGEGT. CDR3: CASSYANSPLHF. The DNA of the CDR3 is TGTGCCAGCAGTTACGCCAATTCACCCCTCCACTTT.

The rearrangement links TRBV11-2 to TRBJ2-1, with TRBD2 matching 10 bases. Trimming at V came to 2 bases and at J to 0 bases, leaving 1 base not matched to a gene. The CDR3 loop spans 16 amino acids. CDR1 and CDR2 from the germline V gene are SGHAT and FQNNGV. CDR3 bases: TGTGCCAGCAGCTTAAGGACTAGCGGCTCCTACAATGAGCAGTTCTTC. Protein: CASSLRTSGSYNEQFF.

The chain is built from TRBV5-1 and TRBJ2-5; a weak D match, TRBD2 (6 bases). Germline V gene data show CDR1 as SGHRS and CDR2 as YFSETQ. V was cut by 4 bases and J by 4 bases, with 14 bases left in between. The CDR3 covers 14 residues. CDR3 loop: CASSPQRVTETQYF. In DNA form, the CDR3 reads TGCGCCAGCAGCCCCCAGCGGGTAACAGAGACCCAGTACTTC.

This chain connects TRBV3-1 (or the pseudogene TRBV3-2) to TRBJ1-5; D perhaps matches TRBD1 (6 bases). CDR3 length: 15 amino acids. V was cut by 1 base and J by 4 bases, with 11 bases left in between. CDR1 is LGHDT, CDR2 YNNKEL, per germline (reference sequence). The CDR3 is CASSQGTDRNQPQHF. The CDR3 DNA reads as TGTGCCAGCAGCCAAGGGACGGACAGAAATCAGCCCCAGCATTTT.

The rearrangement joins TRBV5-4 to TRBJ2-5; 15 positions agree with TRBD2. In germline, CDR1 is SGHNT, CDR2 YYREEE (reference sequence). Trimming at V came to 4 bases and at J to 4 bases, leaving 2 bases not matched to a gene. The CDR3 runs to 15 residues. DNA of the CDR3: TGTGCCAGCAGCCCGGGACTAGCGGGAGGAGAGACCCAGTACTTC. This gives the protein CASSPGLAGGETQYF.

This clone was seen just once. V gene TRBV4-3 combines with J gene TRBJ1-4; D is unclear. The CDR3 runs to 14 residues. Germline loops: CDR1 LGHNA, CDR2 YSLEER. Between the trimmed V and J ends, which lost 0 bases and 5 bases, there was a span of 7 bases. The CDR3 loop reads CASSQEVRNEKLFF. CDR3 in DNA: TGCGCCAGCAGCCAAGAAGTCAGGAATGAAAAACTGTTTTTT.

The chain carries TRBV20-1 and TRBJ2-5; D call uncertain. Germline CDR1 is DFQATT and CDR2 is SNEGSKA (reference sequence). The CDR3 has 10 amino acids. V dropped 5 bases and J dropped 6 bases, with 7 bases sitting between them. The CDR3 here is CSARQQTQYF. The CDR3 DNA reads as TGCAGTGCTCGGCAACAGACCCAGTACTTC.

The CDR3 coding sequence is TGTGCCAGCAGCCAAACAGGGACGCACTCTGGGGCCAACGTCCTGACTTTC. Protein sequence: CASSQTGTHSGANVLTF. V gene TRBV3-1 (or the pseudogene TRBV3-2) combines with J gene TRBJ2-6; TRBD1 might be the D (6 bases). This CDR3 has 17 residues. The V gene's germline CDR1 is LGHDT and CDR2 YNNKEL (reference sequence). V was pared by 2 bases and J by 0 bases, with 11 bases between.

The V and J genes are TRBV27 and TRBJ2-7; 7 bases are shared with TRBD1. The CDR3 totals 15 residues. V gave up 5 bases and J gave up 3 bases; unmatched junction bases: 10. From germline, CDR1 is MNHEY and CDR2 SMNVEV (reference sequence). For the CDR3, the DNA is TGTGCCAGCAGTCCTAACAGGGGACGCGGCTACGAGCAGTACTTC. Amino acids: CASSPNRGRGYEQYF.

The chain recombines TRBV12-3 or TRBV12-4 with TRBJ1-1; no firm D call. Trimming pared 2 bases from V and 4 bases from J, leaving 8 bases between. This CDR3 contains 13 residues. The CDR3 spells CASSLTETTEAFF. The DNA of the CDR3 is TGTGCCAGCAGTTTAACCGAGACCACTGAAGCTTTCTTT.

As for this clone: Different DNA sequences within this sample yield the same CDR3. The rearrangement links TRBV19 to TRBJ2-2; 7 bases are shared with TRBD1. Germline-derived CDR1 and CDR2 are LNHDA and SQIVND (reference sequence). The CDR3 consists of 13 residues. V shed 6 bases and J 4 bases; nucleotides not matched to a gene: 2. The CDR3 sequence: CASSPGGTGELFF. In DNA, the CDR3 is TGTGCCAGTAGCCCAGGGGGCACCGGGGAGCTGTTTTTT.

This clone appeared a single time. The V and J genes are TRBV4-1 and TRBJ2-3, with a possible D match to TRBD2 (6 bases). In germline, CDR1 is MGHRA, CDR2 YSYEKL. This CDR3 is built from 14 residues. V was cut by 1 base and J by 5 bases, with 10 bases left in between. CDR3 region: CASSQGPGVDTQYF. DNA of the CDR3: TGCGCCAGCAGCCAAGGACCGGGGGTAGATACGCAGTATTTT.

The CDR3 coding sequence is TGCAGCGTTGGGGGGGATAGCGGGCTGCAAGAGACCCAGTACTTC. It is translated as CSVGGDSGLQETQYF. The V and J genes are TRBV29-1 and TRBJ2-5, with 7 bases aligning to TRBD2. Germline CDR1 and CDR2: SQVTM and ANQGSEA. V shed 4 bases, J shed 2 bases, and the junction held 10 bases outside the gene matches. CDR3 size: 15 residues.

This chain uses TRBV2 with TRBJ2-1; D gene ambiguous. Germline CDR1 is SNHLY and CDR2 is FYNNEI. The CDR3 is 14 residues long. Trimming shortened V by 3 bases and J by 6 bases, and 12 bases separated the two germline ends. The CDR3 region is CASSEADQLNEQFF. Written as DNA, the CDR3 is TGTGCCAGCAGTGAGGCGGACCAACTCAATGAGCAGTTCTTC.

The rearrangement links TRBV28 to TRBJ2-5; 7 bases map to TRBD2. The ends lost 1 base at V and 5 bases at J; junction bases unmatched: 10. Germline assignment: CDR1 MDHEN and CDR2 SYDVKM. The CDR3 has 16 amino acids. Here the CDR3 DNA reads TGTGCCAGCAGTTTATCAGGACTAGGTACGGGGGAGACCCAGTACTTC. Amino acid sequence: CASSLSGLGTGETQYF.